These 7 T cell receptor beta chains share one sample of origin, sequenced in a study of spatial heterogeneity in lung cancer. Regarding the study as a whole: In tumors, expanded intratumoral alpha and beta TCR counts tracked mutation counts.

TCRdb reanalysed the 5' RACE reads using MiXCR and keeps one entry per CDR3 protein. Found here are about 9,700 distinct CDR3 sequences, 7.5% to 9.5% of them singletons; the top ten hold 10% to 15%. This sample's time point: sample taken at primary tumor resection. These receptors lack a known antigen. Sequences were derived from lung tumor tissue, sampled at surgery. The receptors come from a female donor with early-stage non-small cell lung cancer.

The rearrangement joins TRBV7-2 to TRBJ1-2; maybe TRBD1 (6 bases). V gave up 5 bases and J gave up 3 bases, with 13 bases separating them. The germline V gene encodes CDR1 SGHTA and CDR2 FQGNSA. The CDR3 loop spans 14 amino acids. The CDR3 region has the DNA TGTGCCAGCAGCATGGACAGTTCCTACTATGGCTACACCTTC. Translating it yields CASSMDSSYYGYTF.

The genes are TRBV9 and TRBJ2-6; D not certain. Germline CDR1 and CDR2: SGDLS and YYNGEE. The CDR3 sequence is 15 residues long. Trimming took 1 base from V and 0 from J, leaving 5 bases between them. The CDR3: CASSVHRSGANVLTF. The CDR3 DNA sequence: TGTGCCAGCAGCGTACACCGCTCTGGGGCCAACGTCCTGACTTTC.

This clonotype was seen many times. CDR3 amino acids: CAISESPYTGELFF. CDR3 in DNA: TGTGCCATCAGTGAGTCGCCCTACACCGGGGAGCTGTTTTTT. The chain combines TRBV10-3 with TRBJ2-2, with D unresolved. This CDR3 is 14 amino acids long. Germline CDR1 ENHRY, CDR2 SYGVKD. Trimming pared 0 bases from V and 3 bases from J, leaving 5 bases between.

This clonotype is categorized as medium-sized (0.01 to 0.1%). The rearrangement joins TRBV5-4 to TRBJ2-3; the match to TRBD2 covers 7 bases. This CDR3 comprises 16 residues. After removal of 4 bases from V and 3 bases from J, the junction contained 11 bases not matched to a gene. In germline, CDR1 is SGHNT, CDR2 YYREEE (reference sequence). The CDR3 bases are TGTGCCAGCAGCCTCTTGGCTAGCGGTGAAACAGATACGCAGTATTTT. It is translated as CASSLLASGETDTQYF.

This clonotype is classed as medium-sized. The V and J genes are TRBV20-1 and TRBJ1-1; no clear D. Germline V gives CDR1 DFQATT, CDR2 SNEGSKA (reference sequence). The CDR3 has 13 residues. Trimming took 3 bases from V and 1 from J, leaving 9 bases between them. The CDR3 loop is CSASSQRNTEAFF. CDR3 DNA: TGCAGTGCTAGTAGCCAAAGGAACACTGAAGCTTTCTTT.

This clonotype occurred many times. The J gene is TRBJ1-1, the V gene TRBV11-2; maybe TRBD1 (6 bases). Trimming removed 3 bases from V and 0 bases from J, with 8 bases in between. The length of the CDR3 is 14 residues. From germline, CDR1 is SGHAT and CDR2 FQNNGV. CDR3 loop: CASSFGQLNTEAFF. As DNA, the CDR3 is TGTGCCAGCAGCTTTGGACAGTTGAACACTGAAGCTTTCTTT. The complete variable domain, with remaining parts taken from reference TRBV11-2 and TRBJ1-1, reads EAGVAQSPRYKIIEKRQSVAFWCNPISGHATLYWYQQILGQGPKLLIQFQNNGVVDDSQLPKDRFSAERLKGVDSTLKIQPAKLEDSAVYLCASSFGQLNTEAFFGQGTRLTVV.

In regard to this clonotype: A single base separates this from a much larger clone, so it may be a read error. CDR3 sequence reads: CSANQDDLNVYGYTF. CDR3 DNA: TGCAGTGCTAACCAGGACGACCTCAATGTCTATGGCTACACCTTC. The chain carries TRBV20-1 and TRBJ1-2, with D unresolved. V gave up 4 bases and J gave up 4 bases, with 19 bases separating them. CDR3 length: 15 residues. From germline, CDR1 is DFQATT and CDR2 SNEGSKA (reference sequence).